The clone carrying this TCR beta chain was found a few times. What it binds is not known. This sample is drawn from a study of identical twins. Findings of the study overall: In beta out-of-frame sequences, the excess sharing between twins was weaker.

A single record per CDR3 protein comes from TCRdb applying MiXCR to the 5' RACE reads. Counted here are about 240,000 distinct CDR3 sequences, about 11% occurring once; the ten biggest clones make up more than 8.5%. This CDR3 comprises 13 residues. Germline CDR1 reads SEHNR; CDR2 reads FQNEAQ (reference sequence). Trimming removed 0 bases from V and 7 bases from J, with 7 bases in between. V gene TRBV7-9 combines with J gene TRBJ2-4; D unclear. This TCR came from a man between 50 and 59 years old in good health. The sequenced sample consisted of memory T cells sorted from blood. CDR3 DNA sequence: TGTGCCAGCAGCTTAGCGGTGGGGAACATTCAGTACTTC. Translating it yields CASSLAVGNIQYF.